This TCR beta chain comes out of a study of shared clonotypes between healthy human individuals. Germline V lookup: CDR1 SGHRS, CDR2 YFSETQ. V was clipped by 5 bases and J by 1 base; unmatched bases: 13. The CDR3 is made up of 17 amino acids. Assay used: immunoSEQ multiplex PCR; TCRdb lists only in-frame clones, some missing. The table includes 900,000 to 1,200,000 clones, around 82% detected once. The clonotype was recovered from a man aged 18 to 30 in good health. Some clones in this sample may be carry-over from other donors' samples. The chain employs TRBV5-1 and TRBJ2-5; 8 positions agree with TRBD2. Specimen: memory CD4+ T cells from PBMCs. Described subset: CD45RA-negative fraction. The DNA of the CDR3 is TGCGCCAGCAGTGGAGCGGGAGCGACCTTACTCCAAGAGACCCAGTACTTC. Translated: CASSGAGATLLQETQYF.